The entry below gives a single TCR beta chain sequence along with its context. These data originate in a study of T-cell reconstitution after alpha-beta-depleted transplantation in children. Germline CDR1 and CDR2: DFQATT and SNEGSKA (reference sequence). The junction had 6 bases not matched to a gene; V was cut back by 0 bases and J by 0 bases. The CDR3 consists of 18 residues. Preparing the TCRbeta library involved the use of unique molecular identifiers. TCRdb re-analysed the PCR reads in MiXCR, keeping a single row per CDR3 protein. The sample has some 290,000 distinct CDR3 sequences; approximately 9.8% are singletons.

Sequencing was performed on PBMCs from the stem cell graft donor, taken from the stem cell graft. V and J are TRBV20-1 and TRBJ2-1; 12 positions agree with TRBD2. This TCR was recovered from a human donor who donated a stem cell graft to a child with SCID. The CDR3: CSARDVTSGGSSYNEQFF. The CDR3 bases are TGCAGTGCTAGAGATGTGACTAGCGGGGGTAGCTCCTACAATGAGCAGTTCTTC.